This T cell receptor beta chain was profiled in a study of cytomegalovirus exposure and HLA in healthy donors. PCR primers comprised 60 Vbeta and 13 Jbeta primers. Measured with immunoSEQ multiplex PCR; TCRdb has only the in-frame clones, and not every one. The sample holds about 67,000 clones. A note on this clone: Its specificity is unknown.

CDR3 size: 18 residues. V was cut by 5 bases and J by 0 bases, with 22 bases left in between. Germline CDR1 and CDR2: LNHDA and SQIVND (reference sequence). Whole-study results and caveats: In a later analysis, a missense DCLRE1C variant was linked to TCR beta V- and J-gene trimming.

The receptor's source is a boy younger than 18 in good health and CMV-seronegative. This chain joins TRBV19 and TRBJ1-1; a possible D gene is TRBD1 (6 bases). The specimen sequenced was PBMCs. CDR3: CASSPLAGQTSLNTEAFF. CDR3 in DNA: TGTGCCAGTAGTCCGCTCGCCGGACAGACATCGCTGAACACTGAAGCTTTCTTT.